Listed here are 25 T cell receptor beta chains from one sample, sequenced in a study of blood T cells in healthy people across ages. A second PCR, run for roughly 7 to 12 cycles, used a sample-barcoded 5' primer plus a J-beta primer mix. Each CDR3 protein gets one entry after TCRdb re-called the 5' RACE reads with MiXCR. In the table there are fewer than 800,000 distinct CDR3 sequences, 20% to 25% of which are singletons. The sample was also linked to a second study, of T cells of mothers and their children.

The specimen sequenced was blood. These receptor sequences come from a boy younger than 18 in good health.

V usage is TRBV2 and J usage is TRBJ1-1; D possibly corresponds to TRBD1 (5 bases). CDR1 is SNHLY, CDR2 FYNNEI, per germline. The CDR3 covers 15 residues. V gave up 7 bases and J gave up 4 bases, with 19 bases separating them. The DNA of the CDR3 is TGTGCCAGCACCCTCGCGTCGGGGGGTGGCACTGAAGCTTTCTTT. It is translated as CASTLASGGGTEAFF.

A few counts support this clonotype. This rearrangement joins TRBV7-6 to TRBJ2-7, with 8 nucleotides matching TRBD2. The germline CDR1 and CDR2 sequences are SGHVS and FNYEAQ. The V and J ends lost 4 bases and 2 bases, in that order; junction bases with no gene match: 10. The CDR3 contains 16 residues. In DNA, the CDR3 is TGTGCCAGCAGCTCCCCGGGGGGGGCCTCAACCTACGAGCAGTACTTC. This codes for CASSSPGGASTYEQYF.

The rearrangement uses TRBV20-1 and TRBJ2-5, with D possibly being TRBD2 (6 bases). The length of the CDR3 is 13 residues. Trimming removed 2 bases at V and 7 bases at J, with 14 bases between. Germline V CDR1 and CDR2: DFQATT, SNEGSKA (reference sequence). The CDR3 DNA follows: TGCAGTGCTAGAAGAGACGGGAGAGGGACCCAGTACTTC. Its protein is CSARRDGRGTQYF.

This clonotype was seen only a few times. The genes are TRBV6-5 and TRBJ1-3, with D possibly being TRBD1 (6 bases). The germline V gene has CDR1 MNHEY and CDR2 SVGAGI. V was clipped by 2 bases and J by 4 bases, with 12 bases between them. The CDR3 extends over 15 amino acids. The CDR3 DNA reads as TGTGCCAGCAGTTACGGGGGGCCGGGGGGAAACACCATATATTTT. Protein sequence: CASSYGGPGGNTIYF.

CDR3 residues: CASTDRANNEKLFF. Written as DNA, the CDR3 is TGTGCCAGCACAGACAGAGCAAATAATGAAAAACTGTTTTTT. The V and J genes are TRBV12-3 or TRBV12-4 and TRBJ1-4; tentatively, D is TRBD1 (5 bases). The CDR3 sequence is 14 residues long. The ends were cut back, 7 bases at V and 4 bases at J, with 13 bases in the middle.

This sequence joins TRBV7-3 and TRBJ2-1; 11 bases line up with TRBD2. Germline CDR1 and CDR2: SGHTA and FQGTGA. This CDR3 comprises 21 residues. The V gene end was trimmed by 1 base and the J gene end by 2 bases; junction bases not matched to a gene: 16. The DNA for the CDR3 is TGTGCCAGCAGCTTAAACTACAGCGGGACTAGCGGTCCGGAGACCTACAATGAGCAGTTCTTC. This gives the protein CASSLNYSGTSGPETYNEQFF.

The chain employs TRBV12-3 or TRBV12-4 and TRBJ1-5; D perhaps matches TRBD1 (5 bases). The CDR3 totals 14 residues. With 8 bases removed from V and 6 bases from J, the gap between germline ends came to 17 bases. The CDR3 reads CASHGPREGQPQHF. In DNA form, the CDR3 reads TGTGCCAGCCATGGGCCCAGGGAGGGTCAGCCCCAGCATTTT.

V usage is TRBV28 and J usage is TRBJ2-7, with 7 bases aligning to TRBD2. CDR1 MDHEN and CDR2 SYDVKM come from the germline V gene. CDR3 length: 18 residues. V trimming: 1 base; J trimming: 3 bases; junction bases outside the gene matches: 15. The CDR3 sequence is CASSLSQFGSGSNYEQYF. The CDR3 DNA is TGTGCCAGCAGTTTATCCCAGTTCGGTAGCGGGTCCAACTACGAGCAGTACTTC.

Turning to this clonotype: One end of the junction does not line up with germline, which may come from a read error. The chain recombines TRBV11-2 with TRBJ1-2; D not resolved. CDR1 and CDR2 (germline): SGHAT, FQNNGV. This CDR3 region has 15 residues. In nucleotides, the CDR3 is TGTGCCAACAGCTCTGTGGATCGGCCTAACTATGGCTACACCTTC. This sequence encodes CANSSVDRPNYGYTF.

This chain connects TRBV7-2 to TRBJ2-1, with TRBD2 matching 8 bases. TRBJ2-5 explains the end of the DNA better; the J call may be wrong. The CDR3 is 17 residues long. CDR1 SGHTA and CDR2 FQGNSA come from the germline V gene. CDR3 nucleotide sequence: TGTGCCAGCAGCCCCTGGTGGGAGTCGGGGGGGAAAGAGACCCAGTACTTC. Translation: CASSPWWESGGKETQYF.

This clonotype was counted only a few times. V usage is TRBV12-3 or TRBV12-4 and J usage is TRBJ2-6; the D call may be TRBD1 or TRBD2 (5 bases each). V gave up 4 bases and J gave up 2 bases, with 18 bases separating them. CDR3 length: 18 amino acids. This CDR3 is CASSSWQGGSAGANVLTF. Here the CDR3 DNA reads TGTGCCAGCAGTTCTTGGCAGGGCGGGTCGGCTGGGGCCAACGTCCTGACTTTC.

For this clonotype: At one of its ends the junction is not consistent with the germline gene, which may arise from a read error. The chain carries TRBV20-1 and TRBJ2-1; 9 nucleotides align to TRBD2. There are 13 residues in the CDR3. Per germline, CDR1 DFQATT and CDR2 SNEGSKA (reference sequence). CDR3 nucleotides: TGCAGTGCTGGAGAGCGGGAGGACAATGAGCAGTTCTTC. As protein: CSAGEREDNEQFF.

This clonotype was observed a handful of times. This chain joins TRBV28 and TRBJ2-3, with 7 bases matching TRBD2. The CDR3 runs to 13 residues. Germline CDR1 and CDR2: MDHEN and SYDVKM. Losses at the gene ends were 7 bases for V and 5 bases for J; bases not matched to a gene: 6. CDR3 sequence (DNA): TGTGCCAGCATCCTTTGGGGGGGAGATACGCAGTATTTT. It is translated as CASILWGGDTQYF.

The CDR3 sequence: CASSSSPLDYSYNEQFF. Written as DNA, the CDR3 is TGTGCCAGCAGTTCCTCCCCCCTAGACTACTCCTACAATGAGCAGTTCTTC. The chain joins TRBV27 to TRBJ2-1; D may be TRBD2 (5 bases). Trimming cost V 4 bases and J 0 bases, with 16 bases left between them. Germline CDR1 and CDR2: MNHEY and SMNVEV (reference sequence). The CDR3 covers 17 residues.

The chain combines TRBV20-1 with TRBJ2-5; D is perhaps TRBD2 (6 bases). V was trimmed by 6 bases and J by 5 bases, leaving 19 bases between them. Looked up from germline, CDR1 is DFQATT and CDR2 is SNEGSKA (reference sequence). The CDR3 loop spans 14 amino acids. CDR3 sequence (DNA): TGCAGTGCGGACGGCGGAGGGCCTGGGGAGACCCAGTACTTC. Its translation: CSADGGGPGETQYF.

This clonotype was recorded a few times. CDR3 loop: CASSFGTGDVGEQFF. The CDR3 bases are TGTGCCAGCAGTTTCGGGACAGGGGACGTCGGTGAGCAGTTCTTC. This chain connects TRBV28 to TRBJ2-1; 10 bases line up with TRBD1. Germline loops: CDR1 MDHEN, CDR2 SYDVKM. V lost 3 bases to trimming and J lost 9 bases; unmatched junction nucleotides: 8. The CDR3 has 15 amino acids. Supplemented by reference TRBV28 and TRBJ2-1, the full variable domain reads DVKVTQSSRYLVKRTGEKVFLECVQDMDHENMFWYRQDPGLGLRLIYFSYDVKMKEKGDIPEGYSVSREKKERFSLILESASTNQTSMYLCASSFGTGDVGEQFFGPGTRLTVL.

This clonotype was observed a handful of times. The chain links TRBV9 to TRBJ1-1; 9 positions match TRBD1. Germline V gene lookup returns CDR1 SGDLS and CDR2 YYNGEE. J was trimmed by 6 bases and V by 3 bases; bases with no gene match: 9. The CDR3 extends over 15 amino acids. CDR3 in DNA: TGTGCCAGCAGCGGGGGACAGGGAAGTTTAGCTGAAGCTTTCTTT. Translation: CASSGGQGSLAEAFF.

A note on this clonotype: One junction end disagrees with the germline gene, perhaps due to a read error. The rearrangement joins TRBV3-1 to TRBJ2-5; D may be TRBD1 or TRBD2 (5 bases each). The end of the DNA is better explained by TRBJ2-1, so the J call may be wrong. Looked up from germline, CDR1 is LGHDT and CDR2 is YNNKEL (reference sequence). The CDR3 runs to 16 residues. The chain's CDR3 is CAGSQDLPGPHNEQFF. The CDR3 DNA follows: TGTGCCGGCAGCCAAGATCTTCCGGGACCGCACAATGAGCAGTTCTTC.

This chain joins TRBV7-9 and TRBJ2-5; no clear D. Trimming removed 5 bases at V and 1 base at J, with 17 bases between. CDR3 length equals 16 residues. Germline values: CDR1 SEHNR, CDR2 FQNEAQ (reference sequence). The CDR3 sequence is CASSARDGPTQETQYF. CDR3 DNA sequence: TGTGCCAGCAGCGCACGAGATGGACCCACCCAAGAGACCCAGTACTTC. Full variable domain (remainder filled in from reference TRBV7-9 and TRBJ2-5): DTGVSQNPRHKITKRGQNVTFRCDPISEHNRLYWYRQTLGQGPEFLTYFQNEAQLEKSRLLSDRFSAERPKGSFSTLEIQRTEQGDSAMYLCASSARDGPTQETQYFGPGTRLLVL.

This clonotype was counted between two and nine times. Just one base apart from a much larger clone, this may be a read error. This sequence joins TRBV7-2 and TRBJ2-3, with D maybe TRBD2 (6 bases). Germline CDR1 and CDR2: SGHTA and FQGNSA. This CDR3 comprises 15 residues. CDR3 region: CASSSTPTSTDAQYF. The CDR3 coding sequence is TGTGCCAGCAGCTCGACCCCCACTAGCACAGATGCGCAGTATTTT.

The table lists this clonotype with a few counts. The chain couples TRBV4-3 to TRBJ2-3; the D gene is possibly TRBD2 (7 bases). This CDR3 spans 17 amino acids. V was shortened by 3 bases and J by 4 bases, with 20 bases between the two germline ends. Germline CDR1 and CDR2: LGHNA and YSLEER. This CDR3 reads CASSQGPLWGGADTQYF. The CDR3 DNA reads TGCGCCAGCAGCCAGGGGCCTTTGTGGGGGGGCGCAGATACGCAGTATTTT.

CDR3 bases: TGTGCCAGCAGCTTATGGAAAGGGGAGGGAGAAAAACTGTTTTTT. It specifies CASSLWKGEGEKLFF. This chain joins TRBV7-6 and TRBJ1-4, with a possible D match to TRBD1 (5 bases). In germline, CDR1 is SGHVS, CDR2 FNYEAQ. V dropped 2 bases and J dropped 8 bases, with 15 bases sitting between them. This CDR3 has 15 amino acids.

This clonotype was picked up a small number of times. Germline is not matched at one junction end, which may reflect a read error. The J gene is TRBJ1-2, the V gene TRBV15; the D is unclear. The CDR3 has 13 amino acids. Germline CDR1 LNHNV, CDR2 YYDKDF (reference sequence). CDR3 sequence: CATSRPTLTDYVF. In DNA form, the CDR3 reads TGTGCCACCAGCCGCCCGACGTTGACGGATTACGTATTC.

The V call is TRBV6-5, the J call TRBJ2-5, with 11 bases identical to TRBD1. The DNA end is more similar to TRBJ2-1, so the J call may be wrong. Germline V gene lookup returns CDR1 MNHEY and CDR2 SVGAGI. This CDR3 is built from 15 residues. DNA for the CDR3: TGTGCCAGCAGTTACAGGACAGGGGGCCCCAATGAGCAGTTCTTC. Translated, it gives CASSYRTGGPNEQFF.

This clonotype was recorded a few times. The chain combines TRBV29-1 with TRBJ1-1; no reliable D call. V dropped 0 bases and J dropped 5 bases, with 4 bases sitting between them. CDR3 length: 11 amino acids. Germline CDR1 is SQVTM and CDR2 is ANQGSEA. The CDR3 loop reads CSVEDRTEAFF. CDR3 nucleotide sequence: TGCAGCGTTGAAGATCGGACTGAAGCTTTCTTT. Looking up the rest from reference TRBV29-1 and TRBJ1-1 gives the full variable domain: SAVISQKPSRDICQRGTSLTIQCQVDSQVTMMFWYRQQPGQSLTLIATANQGSEATYESGFVIDKFPISRPNLTFSTLTVSNMSPEDSSIYLCSVEDRTEAFFGQGTRLTVV.